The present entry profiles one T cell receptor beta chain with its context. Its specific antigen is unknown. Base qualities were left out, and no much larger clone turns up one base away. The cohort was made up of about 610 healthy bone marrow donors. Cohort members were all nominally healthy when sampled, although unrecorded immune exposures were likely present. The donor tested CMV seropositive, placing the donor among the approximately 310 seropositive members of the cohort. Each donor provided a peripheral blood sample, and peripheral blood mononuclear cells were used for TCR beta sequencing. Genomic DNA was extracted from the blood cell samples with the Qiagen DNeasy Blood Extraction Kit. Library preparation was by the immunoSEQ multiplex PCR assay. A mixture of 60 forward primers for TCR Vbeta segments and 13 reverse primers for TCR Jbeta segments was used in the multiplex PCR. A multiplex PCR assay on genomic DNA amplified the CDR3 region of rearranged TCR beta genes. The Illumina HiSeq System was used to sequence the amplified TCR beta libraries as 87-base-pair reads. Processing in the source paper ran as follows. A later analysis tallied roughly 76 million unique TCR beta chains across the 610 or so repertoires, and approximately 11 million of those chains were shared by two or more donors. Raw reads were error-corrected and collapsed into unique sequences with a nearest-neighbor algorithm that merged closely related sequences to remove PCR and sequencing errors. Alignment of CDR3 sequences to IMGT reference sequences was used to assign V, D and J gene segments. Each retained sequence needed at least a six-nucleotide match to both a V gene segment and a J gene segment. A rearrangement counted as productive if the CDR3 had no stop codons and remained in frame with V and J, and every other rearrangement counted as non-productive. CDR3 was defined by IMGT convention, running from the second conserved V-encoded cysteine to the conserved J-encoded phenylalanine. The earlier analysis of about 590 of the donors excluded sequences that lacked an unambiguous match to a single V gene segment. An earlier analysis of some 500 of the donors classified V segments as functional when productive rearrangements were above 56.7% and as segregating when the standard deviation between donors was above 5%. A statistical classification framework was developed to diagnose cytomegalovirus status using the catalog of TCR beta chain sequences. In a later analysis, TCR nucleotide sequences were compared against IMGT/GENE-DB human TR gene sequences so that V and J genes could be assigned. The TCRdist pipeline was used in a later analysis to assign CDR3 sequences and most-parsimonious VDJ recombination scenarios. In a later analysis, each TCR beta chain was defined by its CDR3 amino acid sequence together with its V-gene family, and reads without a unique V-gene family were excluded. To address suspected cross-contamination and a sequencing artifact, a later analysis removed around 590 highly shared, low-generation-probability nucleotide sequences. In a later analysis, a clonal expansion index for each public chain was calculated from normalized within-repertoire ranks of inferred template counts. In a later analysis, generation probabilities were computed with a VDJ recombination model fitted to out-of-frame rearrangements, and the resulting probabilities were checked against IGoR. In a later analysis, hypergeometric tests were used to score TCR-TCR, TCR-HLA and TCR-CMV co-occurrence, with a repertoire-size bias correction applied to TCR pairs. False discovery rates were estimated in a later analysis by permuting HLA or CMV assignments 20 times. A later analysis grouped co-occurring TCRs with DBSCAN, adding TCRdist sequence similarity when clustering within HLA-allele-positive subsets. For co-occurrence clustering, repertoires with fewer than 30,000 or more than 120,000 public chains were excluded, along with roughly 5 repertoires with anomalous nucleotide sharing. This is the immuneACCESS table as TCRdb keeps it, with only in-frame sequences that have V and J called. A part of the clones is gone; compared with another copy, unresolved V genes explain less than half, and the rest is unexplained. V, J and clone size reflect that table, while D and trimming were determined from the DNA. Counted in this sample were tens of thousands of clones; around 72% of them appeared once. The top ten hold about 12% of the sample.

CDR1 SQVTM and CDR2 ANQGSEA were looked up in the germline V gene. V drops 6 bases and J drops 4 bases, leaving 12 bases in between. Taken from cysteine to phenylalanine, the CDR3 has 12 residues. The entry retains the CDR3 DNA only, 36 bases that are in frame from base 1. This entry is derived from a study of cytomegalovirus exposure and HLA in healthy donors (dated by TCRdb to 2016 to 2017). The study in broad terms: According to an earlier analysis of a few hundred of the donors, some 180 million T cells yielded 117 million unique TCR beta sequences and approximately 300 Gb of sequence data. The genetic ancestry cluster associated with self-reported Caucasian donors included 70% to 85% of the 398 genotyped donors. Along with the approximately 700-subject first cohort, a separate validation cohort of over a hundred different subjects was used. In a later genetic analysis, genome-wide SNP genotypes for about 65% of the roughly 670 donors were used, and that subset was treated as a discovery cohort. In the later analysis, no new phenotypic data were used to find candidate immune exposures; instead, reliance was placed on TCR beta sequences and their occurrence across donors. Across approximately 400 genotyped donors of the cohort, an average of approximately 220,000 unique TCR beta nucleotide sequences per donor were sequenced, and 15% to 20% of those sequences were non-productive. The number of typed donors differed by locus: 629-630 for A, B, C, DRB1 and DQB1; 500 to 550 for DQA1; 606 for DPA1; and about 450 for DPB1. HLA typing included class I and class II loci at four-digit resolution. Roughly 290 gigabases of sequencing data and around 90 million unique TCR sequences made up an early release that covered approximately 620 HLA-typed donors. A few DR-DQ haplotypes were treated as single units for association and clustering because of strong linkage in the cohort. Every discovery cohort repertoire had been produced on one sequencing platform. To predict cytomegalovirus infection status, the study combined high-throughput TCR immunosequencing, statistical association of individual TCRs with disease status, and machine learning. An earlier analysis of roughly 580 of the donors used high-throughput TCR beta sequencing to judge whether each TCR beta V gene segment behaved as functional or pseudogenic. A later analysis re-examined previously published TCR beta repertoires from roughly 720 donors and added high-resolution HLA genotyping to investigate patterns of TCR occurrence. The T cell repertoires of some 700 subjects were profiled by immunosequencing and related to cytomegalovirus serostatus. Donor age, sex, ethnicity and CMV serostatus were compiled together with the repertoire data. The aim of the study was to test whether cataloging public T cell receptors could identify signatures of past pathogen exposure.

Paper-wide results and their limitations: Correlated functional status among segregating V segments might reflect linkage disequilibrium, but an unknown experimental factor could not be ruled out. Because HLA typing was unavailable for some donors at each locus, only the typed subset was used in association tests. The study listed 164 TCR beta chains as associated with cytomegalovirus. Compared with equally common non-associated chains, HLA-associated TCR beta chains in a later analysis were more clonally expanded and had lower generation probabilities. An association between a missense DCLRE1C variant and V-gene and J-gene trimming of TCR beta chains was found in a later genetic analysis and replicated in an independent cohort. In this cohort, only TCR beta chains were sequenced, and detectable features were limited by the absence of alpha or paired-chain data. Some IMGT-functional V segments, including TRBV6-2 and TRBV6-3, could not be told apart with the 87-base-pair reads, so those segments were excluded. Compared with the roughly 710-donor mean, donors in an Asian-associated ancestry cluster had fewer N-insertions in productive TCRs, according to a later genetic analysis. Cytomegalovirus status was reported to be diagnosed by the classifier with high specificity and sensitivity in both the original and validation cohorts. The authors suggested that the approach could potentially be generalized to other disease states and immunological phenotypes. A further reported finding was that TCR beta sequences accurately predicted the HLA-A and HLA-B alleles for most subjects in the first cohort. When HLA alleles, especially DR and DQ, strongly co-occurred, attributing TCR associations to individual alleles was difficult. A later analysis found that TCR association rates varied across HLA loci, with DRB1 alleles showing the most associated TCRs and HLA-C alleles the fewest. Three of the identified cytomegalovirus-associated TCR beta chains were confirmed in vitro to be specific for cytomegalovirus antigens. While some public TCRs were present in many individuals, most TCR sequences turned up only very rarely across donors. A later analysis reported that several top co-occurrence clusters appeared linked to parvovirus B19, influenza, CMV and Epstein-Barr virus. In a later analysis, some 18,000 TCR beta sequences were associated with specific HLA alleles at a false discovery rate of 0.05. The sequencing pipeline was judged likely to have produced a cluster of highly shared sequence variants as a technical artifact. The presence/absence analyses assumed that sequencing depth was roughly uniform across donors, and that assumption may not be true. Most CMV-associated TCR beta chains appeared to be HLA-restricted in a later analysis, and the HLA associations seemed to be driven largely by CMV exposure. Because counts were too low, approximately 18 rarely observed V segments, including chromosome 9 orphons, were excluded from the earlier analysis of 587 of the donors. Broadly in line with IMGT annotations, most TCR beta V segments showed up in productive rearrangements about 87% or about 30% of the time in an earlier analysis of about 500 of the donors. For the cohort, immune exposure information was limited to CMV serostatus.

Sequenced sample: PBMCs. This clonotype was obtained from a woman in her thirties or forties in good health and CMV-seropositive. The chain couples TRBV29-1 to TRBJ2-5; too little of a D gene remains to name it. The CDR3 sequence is CSVRSSSETQYF. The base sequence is TGCAGCGTGCGATCCTCGTCAGAGACCCAGTACTTC.